One sample yielded the 20 T cell receptor beta chains listed below, sequenced in a study of neurological immune-mediated disorders. Each CDR3 protein is one row after TCRdb ran MiXCR on the 5' RACE reads. The sample holds 95,000 to 150,000 distinct CDR3 sequences, 3% to 3.5% seen once. Sequencing was performed on PBMCs. The receptors were gathered from a woman aged 25 to 45 with multiple sclerosis.

Notes on this clonotype: Germline is not matched at one junction end, which may reflect a read error. The chain uses TRBV7-9 and TRBJ1-2; D is uncertain. The germline V gene encodes CDR1 SEHNR and CDR2 FQNEAQ (reference sequence). The CDR3 sequence is 12 residues long. The CDR3 protein is CDSSTLATRYTF. The CDR3 DNA reads as TGTGACAGCAGCACGTTGGCGACCCGCTACACCTTC.

In this sample, this clonotype turned up a few times. This sequence joins TRBV14 and TRBJ1-4; D is unresolved. Trimming shortened V by 0 bases and J by 10 bases, and 6 bases separated the two germline ends. This CDR3 comprises 12 residues. Germline CDR1 is SGHDN and CDR2 is FVKESK. Written as DNA, the CDR3 is TGTGCCAGCAGCCAAGATTGGGGAAAACTGTTTTTT. This codes for CASSQDWGKLFF.

V gene TRBV12-3 or TRBV12-4 combines with J gene TRBJ2-7; 13 bases map to TRBD2. Germline trimming cut 6 bases from V and 2 bases from J; bases unmatched to any gene: 4. This CDR3 has 15 amino acids. The CDR3 DNA is TGTGCCAGCAGCTCGGGACTAGCGGGGACCTACGAGCAGTACTTC. Its protein is CASSSGLAGTYEQYF.

The sample holds many counts of this clonotype. The chain employs TRBV5-1 and TRBJ1-4; no clear D gene. Trimming took 7 bases from V and 4 from J, leaving 8 bases between them. This CDR3 is built from 12 residues. CDR1 SGHRS and CDR2 YFSETQ come from the germline V gene. The DNA for the CDR3 is TGCGCCAGCCGGGTCGGTAATGAAAAACTGTTTTTT. Translated: CASRVGNEKLFF.

This clonotype was seen many times. This chain connects TRBV4-3 to TRBJ2-7; 8 nucleotides align to TRBD2. The CDR3 covers 17 residues. Germline CDR1 LGHNA, CDR2 YSLEER. V shed 3 bases, J shed 0 bases, and the junction held 10 bases outside the gene matches. CDR3 sequence reads: CASSQGLGRGASYEQYF. DNA for the CDR3: TGCGCCAGCAGCCAGGGGCTGGGGCGGGGGGCCTCCTACGAGCAGTACTTC.

This clonotype was detected many times. The rearrangement joins TRBV5-1 to TRBJ2-7, with D tentatively TRBD2 (7 bases). Trimming removed 3 bases from V and 3 bases from J, with 16 bases in between. This CDR3 has 15 residues. Looked up from germline, CDR1 is SGHRS and CDR2 is YFSETQ. CDR3 protein: CASSSGEGGFYEQYF. The CDR3 bases are TGCGCCAGCAGCTCCGGGGAGGGGGGTTTCTACGAGCAGTACTTC. The whole variable domain, remainder taken from reference TRBV5-1 and TRBJ2-7, is KAGVTQTPRYLIKTRGQQVTLSCSPISGHRSVSWYQQTPGQGLQFLFEYFSETQRNKGNFPGRFSGRQFSNSRSEMNVSTLELGDSALYLCASSSGEGGFYEQYFGPGTRLTVT.

This clonotype was counted ten times or more. The V call is TRBV15, the J call TRBJ2-7, with D perhaps TRBD1 or TRBD2 (5 bases each). V dropped 0 bases and J dropped 4 bases, with 13 bases sitting between them. The germline V gene has CDR1 LNHNV and CDR2 YYDKDF (reference sequence). The CDR3 extends over 15 amino acids. The CDR3 region is CATSRERGIWYEQYF. In nucleotides, the CDR3 is TGTGCCACCAGCAGAGAGAGGGGAATCTGGTACGAGCAGTACTTC. The full variable domain, its missing parts supplied by reference TRBV15 and TRBJ2-7, is DAMVIQNPRYQVTQFGKPVTLSCSQTLNHNVMYWYQQKSSQAPKLLFHYYDKDFNNEADTPDNFQSRRPNTSFCFLDIRSPGLGDTAMYLCATSRERGIWYEQYFGPGTRLTVT.

This clonotype was counted many times. The chain is built from TRBV12-3 or TRBV12-4 and TRBJ2-5, with TRBD1 as a possible D gene (6 bases). This CDR3 is 14 amino acids long. The germline V and J ends were trimmed by 9 bases and 7 bases, with 21 bases remaining between them. CDR3 bases: TGTGCCAGTCTGACCCTAAGGGGGATGGGGACCCAGTACTTC. Protein: CASLTLRGMGTQYF.

This clonotype was seen at least ten times. The chain uses TRBV12-3 or TRBV12-4 and TRBJ1-2; possible D gene TRBD1, 6 bases. Trimming took off 8 bases at V and 6 bases at J, with 16 bases between the two ends. CDR3 length equals 13 residues. CDR3 in amino acids: CASVSGPGDGYTF. CDR3 nucleotides: TGTGCCAGCGTCTCTGGCCCAGGGGATGGCTACACCTTC.

This clonotype was observed at least ten times. The rearrangement links TRBV5-5 to TRBJ2-7, with a possible D match to TRBD2 (6 bases). The CDR3 spans 15 residues. The V and J ends lost 4 bases and 7 bases respectively, with 21 bases between them. Germline values: CDR1 SGHKS, CDR2 YYEKEE (reference sequence). The chain's CDR3 is CASSPLGEREWEQYF. CDR3 coding DNA: TGTGCCAGCAGCCCCCTGGGGGAACGGGAGTGGGAGCAGTACTTC.

This clonotype was detected ten times or more. The rearrangement joins TRBV3-1 to TRBJ2-7; possibly TRBD2 for D (6 bases). V was trimmed by 5 bases and J by 5 bases, leaving 16 bases between them. The germline CDR1 and CDR2 sequences are LGHDT and YNNKEL (reference sequence). There are 14 residues in the CDR3. CDR3 protein: CASSFRGSSDEQYF. DNA for the CDR3: TGTGCCAGCAGCTTCCGGGGGAGCAGTGACGAGCAGTACTTC.

This clonotype has at least ten counts. The chain employs TRBV11-2 and TRBJ2-7, with TRBD2 identical over 8 bases. CDR1 and CDR2 from the germline V gene are SGHAT and FQNNGV. Germline trimming cut 2 bases from V and 2 bases from J; bases unmatched to any gene: 8. The CDR3 runs 16 residues. In DNA form, the CDR3 reads TGTGCCAGCAGCTTACACCGAGCGGGAGTCCCCTACGAGCAGTACTTC. This encodes CASSLHRAGVPYEQYF.

This clonotype was detected only a few times. CDR3 nucleotides: TGCAGTGCTAGAGATTATCACAGGGGGGGAAACGAGCAGTACTTC. Its translation: CSARDYHRGGNEQYF. The chain uses TRBV20-1 and TRBJ2-7, with a possible D match to TRBD1 (8 bases). CDR1 is DFQATT, CDR2 SNEGSKA, per germline (reference sequence). CDR3 length equals 15 residues. V lost 0 bases to trimming and J lost 5 bases, with 17 bases between them.

This clonotype was counted ten times or more. V is TRBV18 and J is TRBJ2-7, with D perhaps given as TRBD1 or TRBD2 (7 bases each). Germline loops: CDR1 KGHSH, CDR2 LQKENI. V lost 6 bases, J lost 6 bases, and 12 bases lay in between. The CDR3 has 12 amino acids. As DNA, the CDR3 is TGTGCCAGCTCCCCAGGGGGGGTCGAGCAGTACTTC. It translates to CASSPGGVEQYF. Looking up the rest from reference TRBV18 and TRBJ2-7 gives the full variable domain: NAGVMQNPRHLVRRRGQEARLRCSPMKGHSHVYWYRQLPEEGLKFMVYLQKENIIDESGMPKERFSAEFPKEGPSILRIQQVVRGDSAAYFCASSPGGVEQYFGPGTRLTVT.

The sample holds many counts of this clonotype. The chain is built from TRBV20-1 and TRBJ2-1; 10 nucleotides agree with TRBD2. Germline CDR1 reads DFQATT; CDR2 reads SNEGSKA (reference sequence). V dropped 6 bases and J dropped 10; count of bases not matched to a gene: 12. This CDR3 region has 14 residues. CDR3 in amino acids: CSAIGLAALGEQFF. As DNA, the CDR3 is TGCAGTGCCATAGGACTAGCGGCCTTAGGAGAGCAGTTCTTC.

This clonotype was seen ten or more times. The V and J genes are TRBV5-1 and TRBJ2-7; 8 bases fit TRBD1. Per germline, CDR1 SGHRS and CDR2 YFSETQ. This CDR3 has 13 residues. J lost 9 bases, V lost 3 bases, and 8 bases had no gene match. The CDR3 region is CASSYGTGPGQYF. The DNA for the CDR3 is TGCGCCAGCAGCTACGGGACAGGTCCGGGGCAGTACTTC.

This clonotype was counted at least ten times. The chain is built from TRBV20-1 and TRBJ2-7; D may be TRBD1 (5 bases). CDR1 and CDR2 (germline): DFQATT, SNEGSKA (reference sequence). The V gene lost 0 bases and the J gene lost 1 base, with 10 bases spanning the gap. The CDR3 is 14 residues long. CDR3 region: CSARDLDSSYEQYF. Written as DNA, the CDR3 is TGCAGTGCTAGAGATCTCGACAGTTCCTACGAGCAGTACTTC.

In this sample, this clonotype turned up once. The conserved phenylalanine or tryptophan is not found at the CDR3 terminus, so this likely reflects a read error. The chain links TRBV7-9 to TRBJ2-6; the D gene is possibly TRBD2 (6 bases). The CDR3 is 16 residues long. Germline CDR1 and CDR2: SEHNR and FQNEAQ (reference sequence). The CDR3 loop reads CASSFWTGTGAKVLTY. CDR3 sequence (DNA): TGTGCCAGCAGCTTTTGGACCGGGACTGGGGCCAAAGTCCTGACTTAC.

This clonotype showed up many times. The rearrangement joins TRBV11-2 to TRBJ2-1; D assignment may be TRBD1 or TRBD2 (5 bases each). Trimming pared 5 bases from V and 4 bases from J, leaving 15 bases between. Germline CDR1 and CDR2: SGHAT and FQNNGV. The CDR3 loop spans 15 amino acids. CDR3 coding DNA: TGTGCCAGCAGCCATGAGGGGAGCGCTTACAATGAGCAGTTCTTC. It yields the protein CASSHEGSAYNEQFF.

Worth noting for this clonotype: This sequence may be a read error, since a much larger clone differs from it by one base. The chain combines TRBV7-2 with TRBJ2-1; D possibly corresponds to TRBD1 (5 bases). V was pared by 5 bases and J by 2 bases, with 13 bases between. The CDR3 spans 15 residues. Per germline, CDR1 SGHTA and CDR2 FQGNSA. The CDR3 sequence: CASSPTTVTYNEQFF. CDR3 bases: TGTGCCAGCAGCCCAACGACAGTAACCTACAATGAGCAGTTCTTC.